This TCR beta chain came from a study of T cells in Graves' hyperthyroidism and ophthalmopathy. Each diagnosis drew on symptoms, thyroxine, TRAb, thyroid ultrasound and orbital computed tomography findings. Using RNA transcripts as the source, TCR beta CDR3 regions were amplified. The study used the HTBI primer set for a first-round RT-PCR of the TCR CDR3. One entry per CDR3 protein results from TCRdb running MiXCR on the multiplex PCR reads. This sample has 400,000 or so distinct CDR3 sequences; approximately 14% occur once, and the top ten carry around a fifth. This clonotype occurred many times. Trimming cost V 2 bases and J 5 bases, with 9 bases left between them. The CDR3 has 13 amino acids. CDR1 and CDR2 (germline): KGHSH, LQKENI.

The source is a woman in her twenties or thirties with Graves' ophthalmopathy. The chain uses TRBV18 and TRBJ1-1; D is undetermined. Sequences were obtained from blood. CDR3 loop: CASSPKGGTEAFF. DNA of the CDR3: TGTGCCAGCTCACCAAAAGGAGGAACTGAAGCTTTCTTT.